This T cell receptor beta chain was observed in a study of cytomegalovirus exposure and HLA in healthy donors. Per germline, CDR1 SEHNR and CDR2 FQNEAQ (reference sequence). Trimming cost V 1 base and J 1 base, with 4 bases left between them. The CDR3 covers 13 residues. Use of 60 Vbeta and 13 Jbeta primers characterized the PCR. The table came from immunoSEQ multiplex PCR; TCRdb's copy has only in-frame clones and leaves some out. This table holds 150,000 or so clones, about 80% found once. Input material: PBMCs. The rearrangement uses TRBV7-9 and TRBJ1-2; D not resolved. The receptor was isolated from a woman between 50 and 59 years old in good health and CMV-seropositive. CDR3 amino acids: CASSLGLNYGYTF. For the CDR3, the DNA is TGTGCCAGCAGCTTAGGTCTTAACTATGGCTACACCTTC. The whole variable domain, filled in from reference TRBV7-9 and TRBJ1-2, reads DTGVSQNPRHKITKRGQNVTFRCDPISEHNRLYWYRQTLGQGPEFLTYFQNEAQLEKSRLLSDRFSAERPKGSFSTLEIQRTEQGDSAMYLCASSLGLNYGYTFGSGTRLTVV.